This T cell receptor (beta chain) was retrieved from a study of CD4 T cells in relation to SARS-CoV-2 and coronaviruses. Note on this clone: What it binds is not known.

The V and J ends lost 1 base and 5 bases, in that order; junction bases with no gene match: 2. There are 15 residues in the CDR3. In germline, CDR1 is SGHAT, CDR2 FQNNGV. Method: immunoSEQ multiplex PCR; TCRdb's copy keeps in-frame clones and lacks some. Of around 23,000 clones listed, around 75% are singletons. The unexposed donors gave CD4+ T cells in about 2011-2019, prior to COVID-19. The cells were cultured for under 13 days before CD4+ T cells were isolated. The sequence was obtained from a human donor in good health. The chain recombines TRBV11-2 with TRBJ2-5, with TRBD2 matching 12 bases. The sequencing sample was made of CD4+ T cells from PBMCs, cultured in vitro. The CDR3 reads CASSLGLAGVETQYF. CDR3 nucleotide sequence: TGTGCCAGCAGCTTAGGACTAGCGGGAGTGGAGACCCAGTACTTC.